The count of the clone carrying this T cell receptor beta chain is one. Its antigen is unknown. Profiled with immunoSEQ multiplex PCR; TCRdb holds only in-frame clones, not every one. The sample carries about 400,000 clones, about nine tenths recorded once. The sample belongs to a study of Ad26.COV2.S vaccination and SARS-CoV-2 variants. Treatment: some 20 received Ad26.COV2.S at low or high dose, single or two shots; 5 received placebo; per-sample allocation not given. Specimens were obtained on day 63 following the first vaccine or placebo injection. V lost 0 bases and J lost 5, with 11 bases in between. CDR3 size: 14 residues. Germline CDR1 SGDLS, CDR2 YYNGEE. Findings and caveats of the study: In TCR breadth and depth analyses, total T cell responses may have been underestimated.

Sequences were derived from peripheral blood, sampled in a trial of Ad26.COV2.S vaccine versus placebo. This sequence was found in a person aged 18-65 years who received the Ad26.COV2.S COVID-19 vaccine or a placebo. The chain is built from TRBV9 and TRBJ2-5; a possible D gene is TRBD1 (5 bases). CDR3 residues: CASSVAGAGETQYF. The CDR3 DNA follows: TGTGCCAGCAGCGTAGCTGGGGCTGGGGAGACCCAGTACTTC.